Listed below are T cell receptor beta chains from one sample, sequenced in a study of molecular identifiers for immune sequencing clone quantification. TCRdb ran MiXCR on the PCR reads and lists one entry per CDR3 protein. The sample shows 30,000 to 40,000 distinct CDR3 sequences, about 19% of them seen only once. The sequenced material came from naive CD8+ T cells from blood, with Jurkat cell RNA spiked in. The receptor set was obtained from a human donor in good health. Some libraries in this study had Jurkat cell RNA spiked in. CDR3s include the opening cysteine and the closing phenylalanine or tryptophan. D genes are given only for firm matches.

>TRBV12-3/TRBV12-4|NA
CASSLNLNTEAFF
>TRBV7-9|NA
CASSLFPGYENIQYF
>TRBV4-1|NA
CASSQSVNTEAFF
>TRBV5-4|TRBD1
CANGGPGTGSTEAFF
>TRBV12-3/TRBV12-4|NA
CASSSRSYNEQFF
>TRBV9|NA
CASSAKWEPGEAFF
>TRBV14|NA
CASSQFLASYNEQFF
>TRBV28|TRBD2
CASSLAHTSGSYYEQYF
>TRBV7-2|TRBD2
CASSLSTSGSLAKNIQYF
>TRBV15|TRBD1
CATSRAWTGETGELFF
>TRBV6-5|NA
CASSFGGNQPQHF
>TRBV5-6|TRBD1
CASSTGTGVYETQYF
>TRBV14|NA
CASSPAQGSPSGANVLTF
>TRBV7-9|NA
CASSLQGMDGTDTQYF
>TRBV7-9|NA
CASSPPLPSSDISGNTIYF
>TRBV12-3/TRBV12-4|TRBD1
CASSARDREVWEQFF
>TRBV7-6|TRBD1
CASSLAGGLLLDTQYF